The subject of this entry is one T cell receptor (beta chain). Repertoires were generated with immunoSEQ multiplex PCR, while TCRdb's copy carries only in-frame clones and drops some. Found here are about 190,000 clones, approximately 80% of them singletons; the top ten hold roughly 13%. The data were taken from a study of blood T cell repertoires in COVID-19. The V segment lost 2 bases and the J segment 7 bases; nucleotides outside the gene matches: 6. CDR1 is SNHLY, CDR2 FYNNEI, per germline. The CDR3 length is 15 residues. This clonotype was sampled from a man aged 50 to 59 who had recovered from COVID-19. This chain links TRBV2 with TRBJ2-4; 9 bases are shared with TRBD2. The sequenced sample was peripheral blood. The CDR3 bases are TGTGCCAGCAGTGAAAGACTCGCGGGGGGGAACATTCAGTACTTC. Translation gives CASSERLAGGNIQYF.